This T cell receptor beta chain was documented in a study of tumor-infiltrating lymphocytes in primary liver carcinoma. About the study: Staging of the tumors gave T1-T3 N0M0, with widths of roughly 4.2 to 11 cm. Findings of the study overall: Tumor tissue displayed a significantly greater top-250-clone fraction than blood (p = 0.039).

Details on this clonotype: Its antigen is not known.

CDR1 is SGHVS, CDR2 FQNEAQ, per germline. The CDR3 sequence is 13 residues long. V lost 5 bases to trimming and J lost 9 bases, with 14 bases between them. Starting from approximately 0.45 ug of total RNA, TCR beta cDNA was produced with a primer in the constant region. Generation of the TCR beta libraries relied on three nested multiplex PCR rounds using slightly modified ARM-PCR. Forward primers for TRBV1-TRBV30 and a C-beta reverse primer served the first two PCR rounds, at 10 cycles each. TCRdb used MiXCR to reprocess the multiplex PCR reads, holding one entry per CDR3 protein. The sample lists nearly 50,000 distinct CDR3 sequences; roughly 77% were seen once. Starting material for RNA and DNA co-extraction consisted of 20-30 mg of unsorted bulk tissue. For each tumor, five separate regions were sampled. Every single tumor sample held over 90% viable tumor cells.

The receptor was derived from a man aged 35 to 55 with primary liver carcinoma and hepatitis B virus infection. The sequenced sample consisted of liver tumor tissue from sampling region 3. As to subset: tumor region T3, left-lateral pole. V usage is TRBV7-8 and J usage is TRBJ2-1, with D possibly matching TRBD2 (6 bases). Here the CDR3 DNA reads TGTGCCAGCAGCATCGCTAGCGTCGGTGAGCAGTTCTTC. Translation: CASSIASVGEQFF.